Listed here are 5 T cell receptor beta chains from one sample, sequenced in a study of Ad26.COV2.S vaccination and SARS-CoV-2 variants. The protocol was immunoSEQ multiplex PCR, while the TCRdb copy is restricted to in-frame clones and leaves out a portion. The table records hundreds of thousands of clones, 89% of them present only once. Sample treatment: some 19 received Ad26.COV2.S at low or high dose, single or two shots; 5 received placebo; per-sample allocation not given. Specimen acquisition occurred on day 63 following the initial vaccine or placebo injection. The input for sequencing was peripheral blood, taken in a trial of Ad26.COV2.S vaccine versus placebo. These receptor sequences come from a person between 18 and 59 years old who received the Ad26.COV2.S COVID-19 vaccine or a placebo.

The chain carries TRBV19 and TRBJ1-1; D uncertain. CDR1 and CDR2 from the germline V gene are LNHDA and SQIVND (reference sequence). The CDR3 runs to 14 residues. V shed 3 bases and J shed 2 bases, with 10 bases lying between them. The CDR3 coding sequence is TGTGCCAGTAGTATGATGGTACTCAACACTGAAGCTTTCTTT. This gives the protein CASSMMVLNTEAFF.

The chain uses TRBV6-5 and TRBJ1-5, with D unclear. Germline lookup yields CDR1 MNHEY and CDR2 SVGAGI. The CDR3 loop spans 12 amino acids. V lost 6 bases to trimming and J lost 11 bases, with 14 bases between them. DNA for the CDR3: TGTGCCAGCAGGTCTTGGGAAGGGTCCCAGCATTTT. It specifies CASRSWEGSQHF.

This clone was found once. V is TRBV10-3 and J is TRBJ1-1; a weak D match, TRBD1 (6 bases). V was trimmed by 4 bases and J by 5 bases, leaving 11 bases between them. The CDR3 has 13 residues. Germline values: CDR1 ENHRY, CDR2 SYGVKD. This chain's CDR3 is CAISVRQDTEAFF. Written as DNA, the CDR3 is TGTGCCATCAGTGTGAGACAGGATACTGAAGCTTTCTTT.

This chain uses TRBV4-1 with TRBJ2-3, with D possibly TRBD1 on 6 matching bases. The CDR3 loop spans 14 amino acids. Between the trimmed V and J ends, which lost 5 bases and 1 base, there was a span of 10 bases. Germline values: CDR1 MGHRA, CDR2 YSYEKL. In DNA, the CDR3 is TGCGCCAGCAGCACTTACAGGGGCACAGATACGCAGTATTTT. Protein product: CASSTYRGTDTQYF.

This clone was counted once. CDR3: CASSPSAGEKLFF. The CDR3 DNA reads as TGTGCCAGCAGCCCTTCCGCCGGTGAAAAACTGTTTTTT. The chain uses TRBV11-3 and TRBJ1-4; no reliable D call. Per germline, CDR1 SGHNT and CDR2 YENEEA. V dropped 5 bases and J dropped 7 bases, with 11 bases sitting between them. CDR3 length equals 13 residues.